This entry lists 26 T cell receptor beta chains sequenced from one sample in a study of regulatory T cells in long-lasting Graves disease. Researchers made TCR beta libraries by using iRepertoire HTBI primers and running Arm-PCR on CDR3 regions. TCRdb reanalysed the multiplex PCR reads using MiXCR and keeps one entry per CDR3 protein. The sample has some 340,000 distinct CDR3 sequences, approximately 10% seen once. Indicated time point: newly diagnosed GD, antithyroid drugs for less than 3 months. Generation of the TCR library employed RNA extracted from PBMCs. This sample also belongs to another study, concerning T cells in Graves' hyperthyroidism and ophthalmopathy.

Specimen: peripheral blood mononuclear cells (PBMCs), collected at new diagnosis, from a patient treated with antithyroid drugs. These receptors all come from a woman aged 18-29 years with Graves disease.

This clonotype was seen many times. The chain is built from TRBV6-2 or TRBV6-3 and TRBJ2-2; TRBD2 aligns across 13 bases. Germline CDR1 is MNHEY and CDR2 is SVGEGT. This CDR3 has 19 residues. V shed 5 bases, J shed 4 bases, and the junction held 13 bases outside the gene matches. Here the CDR3 DNA reads TGTGCCAGCAGTACCACCGGACTAGCGGGAGCCGGGACCACCGGGGAGCTGTTTTTT. Translating gives CASSTTGLAGAGTTGELFF.

This clonotype was observed at least ten times. The CDR3 DNA is TGTGCCTGGGGGACAAGGCGACTACTGAACACCGGGGAGCTGTTTTTT. Its protein product is CAWGTRRLLNTGELFF. This chain links TRBV30 with TRBJ2-2; possible D gene TRBD1, 6 bases. This CDR3 contains 16 residues. CDR1 is GTSNPN, CDR2 SVGIG, per germline (reference sequence). V lost 5 bases to trimming and J lost 1 base, with 17 bases between them.

In the case of this clonotype: This clone may be a read error of a much larger clone one base away. The DNA of the CDR3 is TGTGCCAACAGATCAAGCCCGGACAGGGTGAACACCGGGGAGCTGTTTTTT. Translated: CANRSSPDRVNTGELFF. This chain uses TRBV28 with TRBJ2-2; 8 nucleotides align to TRBD1. The V and J ends lost 10 bases and 1 base, in that order; junction bases with no gene match: 14. CDR1 and CDR2 (germline): MDHEN, SYDVKM. CDR3 length equals 17 residues.

This clonotype was observed many times. V gene TRBV28 combines with J gene TRBJ2-7; D is undetermined. From germline, CDR1 is MDHEN and CDR2 SYDVKM. This CDR3 comprises 14 residues. V gave up 7 bases and J gave up 2 bases, with 15 bases separating them. The CDR3 DNA sequence: TGTGCCAGCACCGACGAACCCTTGACCTACGAGCAGTACTTC. The encoded protein is CASTDEPLTYEQYF. Combining the CDR3 with reference TRBV28 and TRBJ2-7 gives the whole variable domain DVKVTQSSRYLVKRTGEKVFLECVQDMDHENMFWYRQDPGLGLRLIYFSYDVKMKEKGDIPEGYSVSREKKERFSLILESASTNQTSMYLCASTDEPLTYEQYFGPGTRLTVT.

With regard to this clonotype: This sequence may be a read error, since a much larger clone differs from it by one base. The J gene is TRBJ1-5, the V gene TRBV2; D remains ambiguous. CDR1 is SNHLY, CDR2 FYNNEI, per germline. The CDR3 is 12 amino acids. The CDR3 coding sequence is TGTGCCGGCAGTGAACGCAGCCAGCCCCAGCATTTT. Encoded protein: CAGSERSQPQHF.

This clonotype appeared many times. The chain combines TRBV15 with TRBJ2-5, with 7 nucleotides matching TRBD1. Germline CDR1 is LNHNV and CDR2 is YYDKDF (reference sequence). The CDR3 runs 14 residues. V dropped 0 bases and J dropped 4; count of bases not matched to a gene: 2. The CDR3: CATSREGQLETQYF. CDR3 in DNA: TGTGCCACCAGCAGAGAGGGACAGCTAGAGACCCAGTACTTC.

This clonotype was counted between two and nine times. CDR3 region: CASSLAPVYGYTF. CDR3 coding DNA: TGCGCCAGCAGCCTAGCCCCTGTCTATGGCTACACCTTC. V and J are TRBV5-1 and TRBJ1-2; D is unclear. The germline V and J ends were trimmed by 4 bases and 4 bases, with 11 bases remaining between them. CDR1 is SGHRS, CDR2 YFSETQ, per germline. CDR3 length equals 13 residues.

This clonotype was counted at least ten times. The rearrangement uses TRBV28 and TRBJ1-5, with 9 bases matching TRBD1. Germline CDR1 and CDR2: MDHEN and SYDVKM. This CDR3 region has 15 residues. V gave up 2 bases and J gave up 6 bases; unmatched junction bases: 5. The CDR3 nucleotides are TGTGCCAGCAGTTTAACCGGACAGGGGAGTCAGCCCCAGCATTTT. This encodes CASSLTGQGSQPQHF.

This clonotype was found many times. The V call is TRBV7-2, the J call TRBJ2-2; D not resolved. The V end lost 5 bases, the J end lost 1 base, and 11 bases lay between the germline ends. Germline CDR1 is SGHTA and CDR2 is FQGNSA. The CDR3 extends over 15 amino acids. The CDR3 DNA reads as TGTGCCAGCAGCCTACAGACTGGGAACACCGGGGAGCTGTTTTTT. Translation gives CASSLQTGNTGELFF.

In this sample, this clonotype turned up many times. This CDR3 reads CSARQGRGETQYF. The CDR3 DNA sequence: TGCAGTGCTAGACAGGGACGGGGGGAGACCCAGTACTTC. The rearrangement uses TRBV20-1 and TRBJ2-5, with D maybe TRBD2 (6 bases). Germline V CDR1 and CDR2: DFQATT, SNEGSKA (reference sequence). The CDR3 has 13 residues. V was cut by 2 bases and J by 5 bases, with 12 bases left in between.

This clonotype showed up many times. This sequence joins TRBV3-1 and TRBJ1-2; tentatively, D is TRBD1 (5 bases). The CDR3 has 14 amino acids. V dropped 1 base and J dropped 2 bases, with 8 bases sitting between them. Germline V CDR1 and CDR2: LGHDT, YNNKEL (reference sequence). CDR3 DNA sequence: TGTGCCAGCAGCCAAGGCAGGGCCAACTATGGCTACACCTTC. Its translation: CASSQGRANYGYTF.

This clonotype was picked up many times. V gene TRBV7-9 combines with J gene TRBJ1-5; 8 bases are a match to TRBD1. The CDR3 is 14 amino acids. Germline assignment: CDR1 SEHNR and CDR2 FQNEAQ (reference sequence). J was trimmed by 4 bases and V by 2 bases; bases with no gene match: 1. Written as DNA, the CDR3 is TGTGCCAGCAGCTTACAGGGGGCGAATCAGCCCCAGCATTTT. Amino acid sequence: CASSLQGANQPQHF. The full variable domain, in which reference TRBV7-9 and TRBJ1-5 provide the parts outside the CDR3, is DTGVSQNPRHKITKRGQNVTFRCDPISEHNRLYWYRQTLGQGPEFLTYFQNEAQLEKSRLLSDRFSAERPKGSFSTLEIQRTEQGDSAMYLCASSLQGANQPQHFGDGTRLSIL.

This chain joins TRBV25-1 and TRBJ2-1; 7 positions agree with TRBD2. Germline CDR1 reads MGHDK; CDR2 reads SYGVNS. The ends lost 7 bases at V and 4 bases at J; junction bases unmatched: 10. There are 15 residues in the CDR3. CDR3 region: CASILPGGIYNEQFF. The CDR3 coding sequence is TGTGCCAGCATCCTTCCGGGAGGTATTTACAATGAGCAGTTCTTC.

This clonotype appeared many times. The rearrangement uses TRBV10-3 and TRBJ1-1; no reliable D call. The germline V gene has CDR1 ENHRY and CDR2 SYGVKD. CDR3 length: 18 amino acids. Trimming removed 3 bases at V and 0 bases at J, with 20 bases between. For the CDR3, the DNA is TGTGCCATCAGTGACCGCAGTCGAGGGTACCTGATGAACACTGAAGCTTTCTTT. This codes for CAISDRSRGYLMNTEAFF.

This clonotype was observed many times. The CDR3 loop reads CASSLPPGLPGDTQYF. Here the CDR3 DNA reads TGTGCCAGCAGTCTCCCCCCGGGACTACCAGGAGATACGCAGTATTTT. The chain couples TRBV6-1 to TRBJ2-3; 7 nucleotides match TRBD2. The CDR3 runs 16 residues. V was pared by 5 bases and J by 5 bases, with 13 bases of the junction left unmatched. Germline V CDR1 and CDR2: MNHNS, SASEGT.

This clonotype was recorded many times. The chain has TRBV11-2 and TRBJ2-7; 9 bases are a match to TRBD2. Germline V gene sequence: CDR1 SGHAT, CDR2 FQNNGV. CDR3 length equals 18 residues. With 4 bases clipped from V and 4 bases from J, the junction kept 17 bases outside the gene matches. CDR3 protein: CASSSPTSGTTKSYEQYF. The CDR3 DNA reads as TGTGCCAGCAGCTCACCGACTAGCGGAACCACAAAATCTTACGAGCAGTACTTC. Supplemented by reference TRBV11-2 and TRBJ2-7, the full variable domain reads EAGVAQSPRYKIIEKRQSVAFWCNPISGHATLYWYQQILGQGPKLLIQFQNNGVVDDSQLPKDRFSAERLKGVDSTLKIQPAKLEDSAVYLCASSSPTSGTTKSYEQYFGPGTRLTVT.

This clonotype occurred many times. The rearrangement joins TRBV28 to TRBJ2-3; D call uncertain. This CDR3 region has 15 residues. V was trimmed by 8 bases and J by 2 bases, leaving 17 bases between them. Germline V lookup: CDR1 MDHEN, CDR2 SYDVKM. As DNA, the CDR3 is TGTGCCAGCGCTTCCTTGGTACTGATCACAGATACGCAGTATTTT. Encoded protein: CASASLVLITDTQYF. Full variable domain (outside the CDR3, taken from reference TRBV28 and TRBJ2-3): DVKVTQSSRYLVKRTGEKVFLECVQDMDHENMFWYRQDPGLGLRLIYFSYDVKMKEKGDIPEGYSVSREKKERFSLILESASTNQTSMYLCASASLVLITDTQYFGPGTRLTVL.

This sequence joins TRBV4-3 and TRBJ2-3, with D possibly TRBD1 on 6 matching bases. Germline V lookup: CDR1 LGHNA, CDR2 YSLEER. The V gene lost 0 bases and the J gene lost 6 bases, with 13 bases spanning the gap. CDR3 size: 15 residues. CDR3 in DNA: TGCGCCAGCAGCCAAGATTTGCGGACAGAGGATACGCAGTATTTT. Translation: CASSQDLRTEDTQYF.

As concerns this clonotype: A much more abundant neighbour one base away suggests this may be a read error. The J gene is TRBJ1-2, the V gene TRBV7-9; no firm D call. Trimming removed 0 bases at V and 4 bases at J, with 3 bases between. Germline V gene lookup returns CDR1 SEHNR and CDR2 FQNEAQ (reference sequence). CDR3 length: 12 residues. The CDR3 sequence is CASSLATYGYTF. The DNA for the CDR3 is TGTGCCAGCAGCTTAGCGACCTATGGCTACACCTTC. Filled out from reference TRBV7-9 and TRBJ1-2, the complete variable domain reads DTGVSQNPRHKITKRGQNVTFRCDPISEHNRLYWYRQTLGQGPEFLTYFQNEAQLEKSRLLSDRFSAERPKGSFSTLEIQRTEQGDSAMYLCASSLATYGYTFGSGTRLTVV.

This clonotype has a handful of counts. The V and J genes are TRBV9 and TRBJ1-6; D is possibly TRBD1 (6 bases). The V gene lost 3 bases and the J gene lost 4 bases, with 14 bases spanning the gap. The CDR3 runs to 16 residues. The germline V gene encodes CDR1 SGDLS and CDR2 YYNGEE. Here the CDR3 DNA reads TGTGCCAGCAGCGCCGGGGGCAGAAGTTATAATTCACCCCTCCACTTT. Its translation: CASSAGGRSYNSPLHF.

This chain joins TRBV20-1 and TRBJ2-7, with 7 positions matching TRBD1. The CDR3 is 15 amino acids. Trimming at V came to 6 bases and at J to 3 bases, leaving 14 bases not matched to a gene. Germline-derived CDR1 and CDR2 are DFQATT and SNEGSKA (reference sequence). The CDR3 bases are TGCAGTGCCCGTACCCGAGGTGGACAGGTCTACGAGCAGTACTTC. Amino acid sequence: CSARTRGGQVYEQYF.

The V gene is TRBV7-9, the J gene TRBJ2-7, with a possible D match to TRBD2 (6 bases). Trimming removed 5 bases at V and 3 bases at J, with 14 bases between. The CDR3 is made up of 14 amino acids. From germline, CDR1 is SEHNR and CDR2 FQNEAQ (reference sequence). The CDR3 DNA follows: TGTGCCAGCAGCCAGAGGACTAATGGCTACGAGCAGTACTTC. Translating gives CASSQRTNGYEQYF.

This clonotype occurred many times. The junction differs from germline at one of its ends, possibly a read error. This chain joins TRBV10-1 and TRBJ1-5; 7 bases are shared with TRBD1. The CDR3 contains 9 residues. Germline CDR1 reads WNHNN; CDR2 reads SYGVQD (reference sequence). CDR3 sequence: CASSGTGDF. The DNA for the CDR3 is TGCGCCAGCAGTGGGACAGGCGACTTT.

This clonotype was seen at least ten times. The chain uses TRBV20-1 and TRBJ2-3, with D possibly called TRBD1 or TRBD2 (5 bases each). Per the germline V gene, CDR1 is DFQATT and CDR2 is SNEGSKA (reference sequence). The V end lost 6 bases, the J end lost 2 bases, and 18 bases lay between the germline ends. The CDR3 contains 15 residues. The CDR3: CSASSPGTPTDTQYF. In DNA, the CDR3 is TGCAGTGCGAGTTCACCCGGGACGCCCACAGATACGCAGTATTTT.

This clonotype was detected many times. The rearrangement links TRBV10-1 to TRBJ2-3, with 11 bases identical to TRBD2. Per the germline V gene, CDR1 is WNHNN and CDR2 is SYGVQD (reference sequence). Germline trimming cut 4 bases from V and 1 base from J; bases unmatched to any gene: 1. The CDR3 totals 15 residues. CDR3 protein: CASSVTSGGTDTQYF. The CDR3 bases are TGCGCCAGCAGTGTGACTAGCGGGGGCACAGATACGCAGTATTTT.

This clonotype was found a few times. The chain is built from TRBV29-1 and TRBJ1-2; D is unresolved. In germline, CDR1 is SQVTM, CDR2 ANQGSEA. The CDR3 contains 12 residues. V was pared by 4 bases and J by 2 bases, with 8 bases between. This chain's CDR3 is CSVVIGNYGYTF. The CDR3 bases are TGCAGCGTTGTTATTGGAAACTATGGCTACACCTTC.